This T cell receptor (beta chain) was documented in a study of T cells in women clearing cervical HPV infection. Turning to the study itself: HLA type could not be excluded as a confounder. General study points: Cases carried less TRBV6-7 than controls: roughly 0.11% versus 0.16%.

Assay: immunoSEQ multiplex PCR; the TCRdb copy retains only in-frame clones and omits some. The table lists roughly 15,000 clones. The CDR3 spans 16 residues. V trimming: 5 bases; J trimming: 2 bases; junction bases outside the gene matches: 7. The V gene's germline CDR1 is SGHNT and CDR2 YYREEE (reference sequence). A note on this clone: Its antigen is currently unknown. Read coverage stops 3 residues before the CDR3 terminus; the germline J gene supplies the remainder.

HPV was found by MY09/MY11 PCR and dot-blot genotyping. The sequence was collected from a woman aged 18 to 75 with a cervical HPV16 infection that either progressed to CIN3+ or cleared (not recorded which). The chain carries TRBV5-4 and TRBJ2-3; 11 nucleotides match TRBD2. The sample was blood buffy coat. CDR3 bases read: TGTGCCAGCAGTTCCGGGACTAGCGGCCTCACAGATACG. Translated, it gives CASSSGTSGLTDT. The CDR3 in full is CASSSGTSGLTDTQYF.